This T cell receptor (beta chain) was captured by sequencing in a study of coeliac disease. Overall study findings and caveats: Lower clonality than controls marked TRB and TRG repertoires from active celiac intraepithelial and lamina propria samples. Lamina propria and intraepithelial cell fractions may contain each other's cells. The authors considered this approach unsuitable for unbiased detection of gliadin-specific T cells.

Worth noting for this clone: The antigen remains undetermined.

Each fraction contributed one roughly 450,000-cell aliquot for sequencing. The protocol was immunoSEQ multiplex PCR, while the TCRdb copy is restricted to in-frame clones and leaves out a portion. This sample has around 2,700 clones, with 50% to 65% found just once. This CDR3 contains 13 residues. Germline CDR1 reads LNHDA; CDR2 reads SQIVND (reference sequence). The V end lost 3 bases, the J end lost 1 base, and 6 bases lay between the germline ends. Source material: intraepithelial lymphocytes from the gut. The clonotype originates from a man in his 60s with celiac disease on a gluten-free diet. The rearrangement joins TRBV19 to TRBJ1-1; D gene unclear. The CDR3 DNA reads as TGTGCCAGTAGTATTTCGGGGAACACTGAAGCTTTCTTT. This sequence encodes CASSISGNTEAFF.